Presented here are 15 T cell receptor beta chains from one specimen sequenced in a study of cytomegalovirus exposure and HLA in healthy donors. The PCR made use of 60 Vbeta and 13 Jbeta primers. This table comes from immunoSEQ multiplex PCR, and its TCRdb copy is limited to in-frame clones, with some not included. The top ten hold 8% of the sample, which has around 40,000 clones, 87% seen once. The sample was PBMCs. These receptors were obtained from a woman aged 40 to 50 in good health and CMV-seropositive.

This chain uses TRBV27 with TRBJ2-6, with D hard to call. There are 14 residues in the CDR3. Trimming shortened V by 5 bases and J by 4 bases, and 9 bases separated the two germline ends. Per germline, CDR1 MNHEY and CDR2 SMNVEV (reference sequence). The CDR3 spells CASSRVSGANVLTF. Here the CDR3 DNA reads TGTGCCAGCAGTCGTGTCTCGGGGGCCAACGTCCTGACTTTC.

This chain links TRBV19 with TRBJ1-5; D may be TRBD1 (5 bases). The V gene lost 6 bases and the J gene lost 2 bases, with 14 bases spanning the gap. The CDR3 is made up of 15 amino acids. Germline values: CDR1 LNHDA, CDR2 SQIVND (reference sequence). The CDR3 DNA follows: TGTGCCAGTAGACCGACAGATAGAGGCAATCAGCCCCAGCATTTT. It encodes CASRPTDRGNQPQHF.

The CDR3 DNA reads TGTGCCAGCAGCGTAGCTACAAGTGGCGGAGGGGGCACAGATACGCAGTATTTT. Translation: CASSVATSGGGGTDTQYF. The chain combines TRBV9 with TRBJ2-3; a weak D match, TRBD2 (6 bases). The germline gives CDR1 SGDLS, CDR2 YYNGEE. The length of the CDR3 is 18 residues. The ends were cut back, 0 bases at V and 1 base at J, with 18 bases in the middle.

V usage is TRBV28 and J usage is TRBJ1-1; weak D call: TRBD1 (5 bases). This CDR3 is built from 17 residues. Germline CDR1 MDHEN, CDR2 SYDVKM. The V and J ends lost 6 bases and 0 bases respectively, with 20 bases between them. The CDR3 is CASSLITGRNMNTEAFF. CDR3 in DNA: TGTGCCAGCAGCCTTATAACAGGTCGTAACATGAACACTGAAGCTTTCTTT. Supplemented by reference TRBV28 and TRBJ1-1, the full variable domain reads DVKVTQSSRYLVKRTGEKVFLECVQDMDHENMFWYRQDPGLGLRLIYFSYDVKMKEKGDIPEGYSVSREKKERFSLILESASTNQTSMYLCASSLITGRNMNTEAFFGQGTRLTVV.

V is TRBV5-4 and J is TRBJ1-2, with 8 positions matching TRBD1. Germline-derived CDR1 and CDR2 are SGHNT and YYREEE (reference sequence). Unmatched junction bases numbered 11, after V lost 2 bases and J lost 8 bases. The CDR3 is 15 residues long. CDR3 coding DNA: TGTGCCAGCAGCTTCCCTACTCAGGGGGCCGGGGGCTACACCTTC. This encodes CASSFPTQGAGGYTF.

This clone was seen more than once but under ten times. The chain combines TRBV6-6 with TRBJ1-1, with no clear D. Germline lookup yields CDR1 MNHNY and CDR2 SVGAGI (reference sequence). The V end was cut by 5 bases, the J end by 0 bases, with 7 bases between. This CDR3 spans 13 amino acids. This CDR3 is CASSLPVNTEAFF. CDR3 DNA sequence: TGTGCCAGCAGTCTCCCTGTGAACACTGAAGCTTTCTTT.

CDR3 nucleotide sequence: TGTGCCAGCAGCTTACTACGAGAAGAGACCCAGTACTTC. Translating gives CASSLLREETQYF. The chain employs TRBV7-2 and TRBJ2-5; D unclear. Germline V gene sequence: CDR1 SGHTA, CDR2 FQGNSA. V was trimmed by 2 bases and J by 3 bases, leaving 7 bases between them. The CDR3 runs to 13 residues.

V is TRBV19 and J is TRBJ2-5; TRBD2 might be the D (6 bases). CDR3 length equals 15 residues. The V end was cut by 5 bases, the J end by 1 base, with 14 bases between. Germline CDR1 and CDR2: LNHDA and SQIVND (reference sequence). DNA for the CDR3: TGTGCCAGTAGTTCATACGGGACTCCCCAAGAGACCCAGTACTTC. Translating gives CASSSYGTPQETQYF.

The V and J genes are TRBV14 and TRBJ2-5; D uncertain. This CDR3 has 14 residues. CDR1 is SGHDN, CDR2 FVKESK, per germline. The V gene lost 0 bases and the J gene lost 5 bases, with 10 bases spanning the gap. The CDR3 sequence is CASSQDNQAETQYF. The DNA of the CDR3 is TGTGCCAGCAGCCAAGATAACCAGGCGGAGACCCAGTACTTC.

The rearrangement uses TRBV28 and TRBJ1-6; D unclear. The CDR3 totals 11 residues. The germline V and J ends were trimmed by 10 bases and 4 bases, with 5 bases remaining between them. The germline CDR1 and CDR2 sequences are MDHEN and SYDVKM. CDR3 in amino acids: CATRYNSPLHF. Here the CDR3 DNA reads TGTGCCACCCGGTATAATTCACCCCTCCACTTT.

The CDR3 bases are TGTGCCAGCAGTTCCCCGGACAGGGGGAGACTGTTTTTT. This translates into CASSSPDRGRLFF. The genes are TRBV28 and TRBJ1-4; TRBD1 aligns across 10 bases. This CDR3 has 13 amino acids. CDR1 and CDR2 from the germline V gene are MDHEN and SYDVKM. The J segment lost 13 bases and the V segment lost 4 bases, leaving 6 bases of the junction unmatched.

About this clone itself: One end of the junction does not line up with germline, which may come from a read error. The gene calls are TRBV27 and TRBJ2-6; 8 bases fit TRBD1. The germline gives CDR1 MNHEY, CDR2 SMNVEV (reference sequence). The CDR3 spans 18 residues. CDR3 loop: CASSLYTGGISGANVLAF. CDR3 nucleotide sequence: TGTGCCAGCAGTTTATATACAGGGGGAATCTCTGGGGCCAACGTCCTGGCTTTC.

The genes are TRBV18 and TRBJ1-4; 8 bases align to TRBD1. The germline V gene has CDR1 KGHSH and CDR2 LQKENI. This CDR3 comprises 15 residues. Trimming cost V 5 bases and J 2 bases; bases outside gene matches: 4. Written as DNA, the CDR3 is TGTGCCAGCTCATCCAGGGGGCCGACTAATGAAAAACTGTTTTTT. As protein: CASSSRGPTNEKLFF.

The gene calls are TRBV29-1 and TRBJ2-2, with 7 bases that match TRBD1. Germline-derived CDR1 and CDR2 are SQVTM and ANQGSEA. This CDR3 has 14 amino acids. V was clipped by 6 bases and J by 2 bases; unmatched bases: 6. The CDR3 sequence is CSVPGTVNTGELFF. CDR3 nucleotide sequence: TGCAGCGTCCCCGGGACAGTCAACACCGGGGAGCTGTTTTTT.

The rearrangement links TRBV7-2 to TRBJ2-5, with 8 bases fitting TRBD2. The germline gives CDR1 SGHTA, CDR2 FQGNSA. This CDR3 region has 15 residues. V lost 5 bases and J lost 1; bases outside the gene matches: 6. CDR3 bases: TGTGCCAGCAGCCATGGCGGGGGGTTCCAAGAGACCCAGTACTTC. Encoded protein: CASSHGGGFQETQYF.